Listed here are 12 T cell receptor beta chains from one sample, sequenced in a study of early T cells in non-severe SARS-CoV-2 infection. TCRdb redid the calling of the 5' RACE reads with MiXCR, one entry per CDR3 protein. Here the sample spans roughly 77,000 distinct CDR3 sequences, about 12% being singletons. Sequencing was performed on whole blood. These receptors were collected from an adult who was a healthcare worker with PCR-confirmed SARS-CoV-2 infection or an uninfected control (not recorded which).

The chain employs TRBV29-1 and TRBJ1-1, with D unclear. Germline V CDR1 and CDR2: SQVTM, ANQGSEA. The CDR3 is 12 amino acids. Trimming removed 2 bases at V and 9 bases at J, with 13 bases between. The chain's CDR3 is CSVETLAGKAFF. CDR3 bases: TGCAGCGTTGAAACCTTGGCGGGAAAAGCTTTCTTT.

There are many counts of this clonotype. V is TRBV4-2 and J is TRBJ2-3, with D hard to call. CDR1 is LGHNA and CDR2 is YNFKEQ in the germline V gene. This CDR3 has 18 amino acids. V gave up 4 bases and J gave up 1 base, with 21 bases separating them. The CDR3: CASSRTSPETGRTDTQYF. The CDR3 DNA reads TGTGCCAGCAGCCGAACCTCCCCCGAGACTGGGCGCACAGATACGCAGTATTTT.

This sequence joins TRBV18 and TRBJ1-6, with TRBD1 matching over 10 bases. V dropped 2 bases and J dropped 9; count of bases not matched to a gene: 4. Looked up from germline, CDR1 is KGHSH and CDR2 is LQKENI. This CDR3 is built from 15 residues. This CDR3 reads CASSPGGTGASPLHF. Written as DNA, the CDR3 is TGTGCCAGCTCACCAGGAGGGACAGGGGCTTCACCCCTCCACTTT.

This chain uses TRBV7-3 with TRBJ2-5, with 10 positions matching TRBD2. V lost 1 base, J lost 3 bases, and 8 bases stayed unmatched. CDR1 SGHTA and CDR2 FQGTGA come from the germline V gene. The CDR3 contains 17 residues. The CDR3 protein is CASSLRGRLAGEETQYF. The DNA for the CDR3 is TGTGCCAGCAGCTTAAGAGGCCGGCTAGCGGGAGAAGAGACCCAGTACTTC.

The chain carries TRBV11-2 and TRBJ2-7; TRBD1 might be the D (6 bases). The germline V gene has CDR1 SGHAT and CDR2 FQNNGV. The CDR3 has 11 residues. Trimming shortened V by 5 bases and J by 12 bases, and 14 bases separated the two germline ends. CDR3 protein: CASSAGQLTYF. The DNA for the CDR3 is TGTGCCAGCAGCGCCGGACAGCTAACGTACTTC. Complete variable domain (other parts from reference TRBV11-2 and TRBJ2-7): EAGVAQSPRYKIIEKRQSVAFWCNPISGHATLYWYQQILGQGPKLLIQFQNNGVVDDSQLPKDRFSAERLKGVDSTLKIQPAKLEDSAVYLCASSAGQLTYFGPGTRLTVT.

This clonotype has more than one count but fewer than ten. The chain joins TRBV2 to TRBJ2-7; the match to TRBD2 covers 13 bases. The V gene end was trimmed by 6 bases and the J gene end by 9 bases; junction bases not matched to a gene: 8. Germline V lookup: CDR1 SNHLY, CDR2 FYNNEI. The CDR3 extends over 14 amino acids. The CDR3 bases are TGTGCCAGCAGCCTAGGACTAGCGGGGGTCAGGCAGTACTTC. This translates into CASSLGLAGVRQYF.

The chain couples TRBV4-1 to TRBJ2-7; 10 bases fit TRBD1. There are 16 residues in the CDR3. Germline lookup yields CDR1 MGHRA and CDR2 YSYEKL. V was pared by 3 bases and J by 4 bases, with 9 bases of the junction left unmatched. The CDR3 sequence: CASSQGGGTGAYEQYF. DNA of the CDR3: TGCGCCAGCAGCCAGGGGGGTGGGACAGGGGCGTACGAGCAGTACTTC.

This clonotype appeared many times. The CDR3 protein is CPGFCEQFF. In nucleotides, the CDR3 is TGCCCGGGGTTTTGTGAGCAGTTCTTC. The V gene is TRBV29-1, the J gene TRBJ2-1; D is possibly TRBD2 (5 bases). CDR1 and CDR2 (germline): SQVTM, ANQGSEA. This CDR3 has 9 amino acids.

At least ten counts were recorded for this clonotype. The rearrangement joins TRBV9 to TRBJ1-6; D ambiguous. The CDR3 spans 15 residues. CDR1 SGDLS and CDR2 YYNGEE come from the germline V gene. The germline V and J ends were trimmed by 2 bases and 9 bases, with 15 bases remaining between them. The CDR3: CASSVELSSGSPLHF. The CDR3 DNA reads TGTGCCAGCAGCGTCGAGCTGAGCTCGGGTTCACCCCTCCACTTT.

This clonotype has ten or more counts. The chain has TRBV4-1 and TRBJ2-3; 11 bases match TRBD2. Germline values: CDR1 MGHRA, CDR2 YSYEKL. There are 15 residues in the CDR3. Trimming took 4 bases from V and 5 from J; bases not matched to a gene: 5. The CDR3, as DNA: TGCGCCAGCAGCCCGACTAGCGGGGTTGGAGATACGCAGTATTTT. Residues: CASSPTSGVGDTQYF.

This clonotype was observed at least ten times. This sequence joins TRBV7-9 and TRBJ1-3; tentative D call: TRBD1 (5 bases). The CDR3 loop spans 15 amino acids. Per germline, CDR1 SEHNR and CDR2 FQNEAQ (reference sequence). With 10 bases removed from V and 0 bases from J, the gap between germline ends came to 16 bases. In DNA form, the CDR3 reads TGTGCCACCATCCGACAGTCTGTCTCTGGAAACACCATATATTTT. Translated: CATIRQSVSGNTIYF.

This clonotype has a handful of counts. The chain is built from TRBV28 and TRBJ2-7; 7 bases match TRBD1. The V and J ends lost 3 bases and 4 bases, in that order; junction bases with no gene match: 6. Germline V gene data show CDR1 as MDHEN and CDR2 as SYDVKM. The CDR3 runs to 14 residues. CDR3 loop: CASSFSSGGYEQYF. The CDR3 nucleotides read TGTGCCAGCAGTTTCTCTTCAGGGGGATACGAGCAGTACTTC.